This T cell receptor (beta chain) was sequenced in a study of OX40 agonist ivuxolimab in advanced cancers. Assay used: immunoSEQ multiplex PCR; TCRdb lists only in-frame clones, some missing. The sample consists of 20,000 to 25,000 clones, approximately 88% of them appearing once. J was trimmed by 3 bases and V by 1 base; bases with no gene match: 7. Germline-derived CDR1 and CDR2 are SQVTM and ANQGSEA. The CDR3 runs 15 residues. This sequence joins TRBV29-1 and TRBJ2-3; TRBD1 aligns across 7 bases. Sequencing used CD4+ or CD8+ T cells sorted from blood, obtained in a trial of the OX40 agonist ivuxolimab. The receptor's source is an adult with an advanced solid tumor such as melanoma, head and neck, liver or kidney cancer. The CDR3 nucleotides read TGCAGCGTTGAAGCCGGCAGGGGGAGTACAGATACGCAGTATTTT. This gives the protein CSVEAGRGSTDTQYF.